This section outlines one T cell receptor beta chain sequence together with its context. This sample was taken from a study of blood T cell repertoires in COVID-19. About the research overall: Acute and convalescent COVID-19 specimens originated in the United States, Italy and Spain. PBMCs, B-cell-depleted T cells, or T cells were the source of the cDNA or gDNA that made up the material.

As handled by the study authors: Reference gene primers were amplified, and this amplification served to estimate nucleated cell counts. Sequencing used immunoSEQ multiplex PCR; TCRdb keeps in-frame clones, though not all of them. V and J calls plus clone size are reproduced from that table; the DNA served to infer D and trimming. The sample consists of roughly 43,000 clones, about nine tenths of them appearing once. Unmatched junction bases numbered 6, after V lost 4 bases and J lost 0 bases. Germline V gene lookup returns CDR1 LNHDA and CDR2 SQIVND (reference sequence). The CDR3 extends over 16 amino acids.

The clonotype comes from a man aged 55 to 70 with active COVID-19. V gene TRBV19 combines with J gene TRBJ2-4, with 7 positions matching TRBD1. Sequenced material: peripheral blood. The CDR3 nucleotides read TGTGCCAGTAGTAAAGGACAGGAGCTAGCCAAAAACATTCAGTACTTC. Translation: CASSKGQELAKNIQYF.